Below, one T cell receptor beta chain is given with its context. Antigen specificity is unknown. This entry is derived from a study of T cell responses to AZD1222 COVID-19 vaccine. The study, taken as a whole, reports: In a largely white British group with more females than males, clonal diversity was possibly underestimated. Variant regions that are unmutated are reportedly the target of nearly half of spike-specific TCRs.

Germline lookup yields CDR1 SEHNR and CDR2 FQNEAQ (reference sequence). The CDR3 spans 13 residues. J was trimmed by 1 base and V by 5 bases; bases with no gene match: 1. TCRdb keeps only in-frame clones here, not all; method: immunoSEQ multiplex PCR. In the table there are fewer than 150,000 clones, about 91% of which are singletons. This clonotype was obtained from an adult in good health. This chain links TRBV7-9 with TRBJ1-1, with TRBD1 matching over 7 bases. The source material was peripheral blood, sampled on day 0 of AZD1222 vaccination. This CDR3 is CASSRTGNTEAFF. The CDR3 nucleotides read TGTGCCAGCAGCCGGACAGGGAACACTGAAGCTTTCTTT.